This TCR beta chain was profiled in a study of PD-L1 blockade in urothelial cancer. Germline CDR1 LGHNA, CDR2 YNFKEQ. The CDR3 is made up of 15 amino acids. V lost 1 base to trimming and J lost 5 bases; unmatched junction nucleotides: 5. Profiled with immunoSEQ multiplex PCR; TCRdb holds only in-frame clones, not every one. The table has 90,000 to 120,000 clones, around 93% seen once. V gene TRBV4-2 combines with J gene TRBJ1-5; 7 nucleotides agree with TRBD1. The clonotype was recovered from an elderly woman with urothelial cancer. Sequenced material: PBMCs, taken around atezolizumab (anti-PD-L1) treatment. The CDR3 protein is CASSQGVTGDQPQHF. CDR3 DNA: TGTGCCAGCAGCCAAGGGGTTACAGGGGATCAGCCCCAGCATTTT.